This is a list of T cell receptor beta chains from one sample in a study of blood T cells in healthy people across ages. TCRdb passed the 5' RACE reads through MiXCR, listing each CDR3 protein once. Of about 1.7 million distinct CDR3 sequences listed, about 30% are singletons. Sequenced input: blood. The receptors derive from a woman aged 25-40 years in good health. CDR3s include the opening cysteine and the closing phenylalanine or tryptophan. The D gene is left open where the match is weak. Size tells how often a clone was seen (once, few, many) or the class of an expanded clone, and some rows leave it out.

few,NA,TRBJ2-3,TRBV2,CASSDRGPTDTQYF,TGTGCCAGCAGTGATCGGGGGCCCACAGATACGCAGTATTTT
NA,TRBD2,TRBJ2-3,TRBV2,CATSLAGSRGTDTQYF,TGTGCCACCTCGCTAGCGGGGTCTAGAGGCACAGATACGCAGTATTTT
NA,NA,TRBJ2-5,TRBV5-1,CASSLVTDGETQYF,TGCGCCAGCAGCTTGGTTACGGATGGAGAGACCCAGTACTTC
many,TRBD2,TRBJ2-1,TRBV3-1,CASSQVGRGFGNEQFF,TGTGCCAGCAGCCAAGTAGGGCGGGGGTTCGGCAATGAGCAGTTCTTC
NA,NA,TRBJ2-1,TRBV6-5,CASSPSAGIPNEQFF,TGTGCCAGCAGCCCCTCTGCGGGTATCCCTAATGAGCAGTTCTTC
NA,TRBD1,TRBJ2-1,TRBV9,CASSAGTGKNEQFF,TGTGCCAGCAGCGCCGGGACAGGGAAAAATGAGCAGTTCTTC
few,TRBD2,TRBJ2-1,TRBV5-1,CASSPSYRTSYNEQFF,TGCGCCAGCAGCCCTTCATATAGGACTAGTTACAATGAGCAGTTCTTC
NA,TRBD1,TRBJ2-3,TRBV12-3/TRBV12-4,CASSSGQGGWDTQYF,TGTGCCAGCAGTTCGGGACAGGGGGGATGGGATACGCAGTATTTT
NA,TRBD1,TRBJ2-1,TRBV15,CATGFLPGTGVRRGEQFF,TGTGCCACCGGGTTTCTTCCGGGGACAGGGGTTAGGCGAGGTGAGCAGTTCTTC
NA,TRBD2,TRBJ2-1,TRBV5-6,CASSRPGNPRGGEQFF,TGTGCCAGCAGCCGTCCGGGAAACCCTCGGGGGGGTGAGCAGTTCTTC
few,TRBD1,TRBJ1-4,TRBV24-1,CATMCETGAEKLFF,TGTGCCACCATGTGTGAAACAGGGGCTGAAAAACTGTTTTTT
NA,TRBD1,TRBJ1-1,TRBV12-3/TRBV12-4,CASGTGGRIAEAFF,TGTGCCTCCGGGACAGGGGGTAGAATTGCTGAAGCTTTCTTT
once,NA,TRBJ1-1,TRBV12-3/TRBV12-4,CASSSFAEAFF,TGTGCCAGCAGTTCCTTCGCTGAAGCTTTCTTT
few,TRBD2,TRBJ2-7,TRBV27,CASSQSGGQPYEQYF,TGTGCCAGCAGTCAGAGCGGGGGGCAACCCTACGAGCAGTACTTC
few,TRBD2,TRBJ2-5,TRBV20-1,CSARDFGGKTQYF,TGCAGTGCTAGAGATTTCGGGGGGAAGACCCAGTACTTC
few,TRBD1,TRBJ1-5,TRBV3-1,CASSQEGGRNQPQHF,TGTGCCAGCAGCCAGGAAGGGGGCCGCAATCAGCCCCAGCATTTT
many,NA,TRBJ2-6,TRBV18,CASSPVGYSGANVLTF,TGTGCCAGCTCACCTGTCGGGTACTCTGGGGCCAACGTCCTGACTTTC
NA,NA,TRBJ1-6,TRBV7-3,CASSLTGVDSPLHF,TGTGCCAGCAGCTTAACGGGTGTGGATTCACCCCTCCACTTT
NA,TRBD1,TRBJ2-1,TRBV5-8,CASSRDRRGYNEQFF,TGTGCCAGCAGCCGGGACAGGCGTGGTTACAATGAGCAGTTCTTC
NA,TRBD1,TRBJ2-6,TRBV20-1,CSALGQGFSGASVLTF,TGCAGTGCTTTGGGACAGGGGTTCTCTGGGGCCAGCGTCCTGACTTTC
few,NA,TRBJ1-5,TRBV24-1,CATSDSDNNQPQHF,TGTGCCACCAGTGACTCCGACAACAATCAGCCCCAGCATTTT
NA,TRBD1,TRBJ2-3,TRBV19,CASSRDRETDTQYF,TGTGCCAGTAGTAGGGACAGGGAGACAGATACGCAGTATTTT
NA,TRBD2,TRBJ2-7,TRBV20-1,CSAREGRGRVYEQYF,TGCAGTGCTAGAGAAGGTCGGGGGAGGGTCTACGAGCAGTACTTC
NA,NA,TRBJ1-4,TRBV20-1,CSARGPSGESNEKLFF,TGCAGTGCTAGAGGGCCCTCTGGGGAGTCCAATGAAAAACTGTTTTTT
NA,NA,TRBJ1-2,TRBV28,CASSLLSVPNYGYTF,TGTGCCAGCAGTTTGCTTAGCGTCCCCAACTATGGCTACACCTTC
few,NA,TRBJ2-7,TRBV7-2,CASSPNPSKAQEQYF,TGTGCCAGCAGCCCGAACCCGAGCAAGGCCCAAGAGCAGTACTTC
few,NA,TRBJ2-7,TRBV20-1,CSARRRQDESYEQYF,TGCAGTGCTAGGCGTCGACAGGATGAGTCCTACGAGCAGTACTTC
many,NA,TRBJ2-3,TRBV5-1,CASSSDTDTQYF,TGTGCCAGCAGTTCGGACACAGATACGCAGTATTTT
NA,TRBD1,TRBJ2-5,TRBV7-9,CASRPGTGEEETQYF,TGTGCCAGCAGGCCCGGGACAGGGGAGGAAGAGACCCAGTACTTC
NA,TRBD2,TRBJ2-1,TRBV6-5,CASSYRASGATEQFF,TGTGCCAGCAGTTATAGGGCCAGCGGGGCAACTGAGCAGTTCTTC
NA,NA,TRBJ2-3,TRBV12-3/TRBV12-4,CASSFVGMQYF,TGTGCCAGCAGTTTTGTCGGGATGCAGTATTTT
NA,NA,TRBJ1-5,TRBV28,CASSTTGLGNQPQHF,TGTGCCAGCAGTACCACCGGGCTAGGCAATCAGCCCCAGCATTTT
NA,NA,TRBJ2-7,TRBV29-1,CSVSGENYYEQYF,TGCAGCGTTTCTGGGGAAAACTACTACGAGCAGTACTTC
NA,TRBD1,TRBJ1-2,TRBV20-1,CSADRGHGYTF,TGCAGTGCGGACAGGGGGCATGGCTACACCTTC
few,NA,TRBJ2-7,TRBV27,CASSPQPDRNEQYF,TGTGCCAGCAGTCCCCAGCCTGACAGAAACGAGCAGTACTTC
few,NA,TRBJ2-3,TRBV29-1,CSSTPSLGLTDTQYF,TGCAGCTCCACTCCGAGTTTGGGGCTTACAGATACGCAGTATTTT
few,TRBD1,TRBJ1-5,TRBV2,CASRGGGTGGSQPQHF,TGTGCCAGCAGGGGTGGGGGGACAGGGGGCAGCCAGCCCCAGCATTTT
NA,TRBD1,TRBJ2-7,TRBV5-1,CASSLAAGQGYYEQYF,TGCGCCAGCAGCTTGGCCGCAGGACAGGGGTACTACGAGCAGTACTTC
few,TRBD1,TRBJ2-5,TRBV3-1,CASSQGQGKKTQYF,TGTGCCAGCAGCCAAGGACAGGGGAAGAAGACCCAGTACTTC
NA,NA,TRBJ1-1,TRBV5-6,CASGPLAGNTQAFF,TGTGCCAGCGGCCCCCTTGCTGGGAACACTCAAGCTTTCTTT
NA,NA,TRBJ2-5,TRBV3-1,CASSPSPVALETQYF,TGTGCCAGCAGCCCCAGTCCGGTGGCGCTGGAGACCCAGTACTTC
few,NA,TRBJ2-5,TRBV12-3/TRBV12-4,CASSPGQPGTTQYF,TGTGCCAGCAGCCCTGGACAACCGGGAACGACCCAGTACTTC
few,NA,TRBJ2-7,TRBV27,CAIGRTPEQYF,TGTGCCATCGGAAGGACCCCGGAGCAGTACTTC
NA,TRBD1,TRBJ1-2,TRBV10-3,CAISQGEYGHTF,TGTGCCATCAGTCAGGGGGAGTATGGCCACACCTTC
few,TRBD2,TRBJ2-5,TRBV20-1,CSASAGVGETQYF,TGCAGTGCCTCAGCGGGGGTCGGGGAGACCCAGTACTTC
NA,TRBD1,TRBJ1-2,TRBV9,CASSGTGGTHHGYTF,TGTGCCAGCAGCGGGACAGGGGGCACCCACCATGGCTACACCTTC
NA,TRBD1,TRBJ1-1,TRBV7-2,CASSSRTGRNTEAFF,TGTGCCAGCAGCTCACGGACAGGACGGAACACTGAAGCTTTCTTT